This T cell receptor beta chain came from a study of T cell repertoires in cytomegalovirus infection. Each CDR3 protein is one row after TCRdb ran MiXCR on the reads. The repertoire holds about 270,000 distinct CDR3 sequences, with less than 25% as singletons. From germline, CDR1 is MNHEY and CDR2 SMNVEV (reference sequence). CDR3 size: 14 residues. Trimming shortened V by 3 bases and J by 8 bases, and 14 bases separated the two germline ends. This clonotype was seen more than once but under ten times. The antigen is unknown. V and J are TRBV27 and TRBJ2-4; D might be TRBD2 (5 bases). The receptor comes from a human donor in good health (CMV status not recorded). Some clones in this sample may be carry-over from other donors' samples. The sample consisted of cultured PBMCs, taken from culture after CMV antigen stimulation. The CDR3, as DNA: TGTGCCAGCAGTTTTCACTCTTCGCGGGACATTCAGTACTTC. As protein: CASSFHSSRDIQYF.